This T cell receptor beta chain was captured by sequencing in a study of CD8+CD57+ T cells in acquired aplastic anemia. Study-level background: Each DNA sample taken from sorted CD4+ and CD8+ cells came to 3 to 3.5 ug on average. Study findings and constraints: Researchers report that some 31 CD8+ CDR3 sequences appeared in both patients and controls.

Comment on this clonotype: Its target is unknown. The germline gene is not matched at one end of the junction; a read error may be the cause.

TCR beta VDJ combinations and CDR3 sequences were profiled from genomic DNA. Via MiXCR, TCRdb re-called the reads, giving one row per CDR3 protein. The sample records 200,000 to 250,000 distinct CDR3 sequences, around 45% being singletons. By flow cytometry, patients selected for sequencing had shown an expansion of CD8+CD57+ cells. Severe acquired aplastic anemia was present in every patient. By the time of blood sampling, patients had still received no therapy. The CDR3 is made up of 15 amino acids. In germline, CDR1 is SSHAT, CDR2 FNYEAQ (reference sequence). The rearrangement uses TRBV7-7 and TRBJ2-7, with unresolved D. The source is a human donor with aplastic anemia. What was sequenced was sorted CD4+, CD8+, or CD8+CD57+ T cells (not recorded which) from PBMCs. The CDR3 sequence: CASSLTDGPDYEQYF. The CDR3 DNA reads as TGTGCTAGCAGCTTAACCGACGGACCGGACTACGAGCAGTACTTC.